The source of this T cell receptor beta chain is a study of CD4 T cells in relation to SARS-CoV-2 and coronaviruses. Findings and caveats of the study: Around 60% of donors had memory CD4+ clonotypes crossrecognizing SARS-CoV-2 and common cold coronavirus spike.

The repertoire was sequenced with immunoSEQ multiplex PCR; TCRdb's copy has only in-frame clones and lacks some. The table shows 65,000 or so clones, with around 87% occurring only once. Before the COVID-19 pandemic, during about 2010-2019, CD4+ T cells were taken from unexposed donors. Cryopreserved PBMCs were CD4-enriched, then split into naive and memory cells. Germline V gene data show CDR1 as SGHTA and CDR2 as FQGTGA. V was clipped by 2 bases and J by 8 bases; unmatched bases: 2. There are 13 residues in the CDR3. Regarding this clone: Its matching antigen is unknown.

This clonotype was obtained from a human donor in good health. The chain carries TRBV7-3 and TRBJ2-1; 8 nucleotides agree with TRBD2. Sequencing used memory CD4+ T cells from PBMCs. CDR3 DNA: TGTGCCAGCAGCTTATGGCGGGGGGATGAGCAGTTCTTC. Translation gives CASSLWRGDEQFF.